This passage covers 11 T cell receptor beta chains from one sample sequenced in a study of PD-L1 blockade in urothelial cancer. Time point denoted: pretreatment peripheral blood. Assay: immunoSEQ multiplex PCR; the TCRdb copy retains only in-frame clones and omits some. The sample records about 80,000 clones, around four fifths being singletons. The specimen was PBMCs, collected around atezolizumab (anti-PD-L1) treatment. These TCRs come from a man aged 35 to 55 with urothelial cancer.

This clone has a handful of counts. The CDR3 is CASRERTGQNQPQHF. The CDR3 coding sequence is TGTGCCAGTAGGGAACGGACAGGCCAGAATCAGCCCCAGCATTTT. The chain has TRBV19 and TRBJ1-5; the match to TRBD1 covers 7 bases. This CDR3 comprises 15 residues. Trimming at V came to 6 bases and at J to 4 bases, leaving 9 bases not matched to a gene. CDR1 is LNHDA and CDR2 is SQIVND in the germline V gene (reference sequence).

This clone has only one observation. The chain is built from TRBV29-1 and TRBJ1-2; D is possibly TRBD1 (5 bases). Germline V gene data show CDR1 as SQVTM and CDR2 as ANQGSEA. The V end lost 4 bases, the J end lost 2 bases, and 8 bases lay between the germline ends. This CDR3 contains 12 residues. The CDR3 reads CSVVTANYGYTF. For the CDR3, the DNA is TGCAGCGTTGTGACAGCGAACTATGGCTACACCTTC.

A word on this clone: Other DNA sequences from this sample encode an identical CDR3 as well. The chain recombines TRBV27 with TRBJ2-3; D is possibly TRBD1 (6 bases). The CDR3 has 11 amino acids. CDR1 and CDR2 (germline): MNHEY, SMNVEV (reference sequence). Trimming took off 7 bases at V and 4 bases at J, with 6 bases between the two ends. The CDR3 coding sequence is TGTGCCAGCACAGGGGCAGATACGCAGTATTTT. Residues: CASTGADTQYF.

The rearrangement joins TRBV27 to TRBJ1-2; 11 nucleotides match TRBD1. Germline CDR1 reads MNHEY; CDR2 reads SMNVEV (reference sequence). The V and J ends lost 6 bases and 8 bases, in that order; junction bases with no gene match: 2. The CDR3 is 12 residues long. CDR3: CASRWDRGGYTF. Written as DNA, the CDR3 is TGTGCCAGCAGATGGGACAGGGGGGGCTACACCTTC.

In regard to this clone: The identical CDR3 is also encoded by other nucleotide sequences in the sample. The chain couples TRBV28 to TRBJ2-7; D ambiguous. Germline CDR1 reads MDHEN; CDR2 reads SYDVKM. The CDR3 is 12 residues long. Trimming removed 6 bases from V and 3 bases from J, with 9 bases in between. CDR3 nucleotide sequence: TGTGCCAGCAGCCTGACAAGCTACGAGCAGTACTTC. Residues: CASSLTSYEQYF.

This chain joins TRBV28 and TRBJ1-4, with D unclear. V was pared by 5 bases and J by 7 bases, with 17 bases between. Germline V lookup: CDR1 MDHEN, CDR2 SYDVKM. The CDR3 sequence is 15 residues long. The CDR3 region is CASSQRSGRSEKLFF. CDR3 nucleotides: TGTGCCAGCAGTCAGAGGTCCGGGAGGAGTGAAAAACTGTTTTTT.

This clone was observed a few times. The rearrangement links TRBV11-3 to TRBJ2-3; 7 nucleotides align to TRBD1. CDR1 and CDR2 (germline): SGHNT, YENEEA. This CDR3 region has 15 residues. The ends lost 4 bases at V and 0 bases at J; junction bases unmatched: 4. CDR3 residues: CASSSSTGSTDTQYF. CDR3 DNA sequence: TGTGCCAGCAGCTCATCGACAGGGAGCACAGATACGCAGTATTTT.

The CDR3 bases are TGCGCCAGCAGCTTCTCGGGGGGCTCTGGGGCCAACGTCCTGACTTTC. Translated: CASSFSGGSGANVLTF. The chain combines TRBV5-1 with TRBJ2-6; TRBD2 aligns across 7 bases. Germline-derived CDR1 and CDR2 are SGHRS and YFSETQ. This CDR3 contains 16 residues. V gave up 2 bases and J gave up 0 bases; unmatched junction bases: 2.

This sequence joins TRBV27 and TRBJ2-2, with TRBD1 as a possible D gene (6 bases). CDR3 length: 16 amino acids. The ends were cut back, 5 bases at V and 5 bases at J, with 18 bases in the middle. Germline-derived CDR1 and CDR2 are MNHEY and SMNVEV (reference sequence). CDR3 residues: CASSQPRAGATGELFF. In DNA, the CDR3 is TGTGCCAGCAGTCAACCCCGGGCAGGGGCGACCGGGGAGCTGTTTTTT.

V is TRBV5-6 and J is TRBJ2-7; a weak D match, TRBD2 (6 bases). The CDR3 runs to 11 residues. Trimming removed 8 bases at V and 3 bases at J, with 9 bases between. Germline V gene sequence: CDR1 SGHDT, CDR2 YYEEEE. The CDR3 nucleotides read TGTGCCAGTTCGGGGGTCTACGAGCAGTACTTC. This gives the protein CASSGVYEQYF. Complete variable domain (other parts from reference TRBV5-6 and TRBJ2-7): DAGVTQSPTHLIKTRGQQVTLRCSPKSGHDTVSWYQQALGQGPQFIFQYYEEEERQRGNFPDRFSGHQFPNYSSELNVNALLLGDSALYLCASSGVYEQYFGPGTRLTVT.

The V call is TRBV4-3, the J call TRBJ2-2; D is perhaps TRBD1 (6 bases). Germline V gives CDR1 LGHNA, CDR2 YSLEER. This CDR3 contains 15 residues. With 1 base removed from V and 6 bases from J, the gap between germline ends came to 12 bases. The chain's CDR3 is CASSQVSRGAGELFF. The DNA of the CDR3 is TGCGCCAGCAGCCAAGTTTCCAGGGGAGCCGGGGAGCTGTTTTTT.